These 8 T cell receptor beta chains were sequenced from one sample in a study of blood T cell repertoires in COVID-19. Measured with immunoSEQ multiplex PCR; TCRdb has only the in-frame clones, and not every one. The sample yields 200,000 to 300,000 clones, approximately 86% seen once. Sequencing was carried out using PBMCs or T cells enriched from blood (not recorded which). These TCRs come from a woman in her thirties or forties with acute COVID-19.

This sequence joins TRBV27 and TRBJ2-7; TRBD2 agrees at 11 bases. The length of the CDR3 is 15 residues. With V trimmed by 1 base and J by 3 bases, 2 bases remained unmatched. CDR1 is MNHEY and CDR2 is SMNVEV in the germline V gene (reference sequence). This chain's CDR3 is CASSLYGTSGYEQYF. The CDR3 coding sequence is TGTGCCAGCAGTTTATATGGGACTAGCGGCTACGAGCAGTACTTC.

V gene TRBV6-5 combines with J gene TRBJ2-7; tentatively, D is TRBD1 (5 bases). Germline V CDR1 and CDR2: MNHEY, SVGAGI. The CDR3 contains 14 residues. V lost 7 bases and J lost 7, with 20 bases in between. CDR3 DNA: TGTGCCAGCAAATTAGGGGTGAGTCGTGAGGAGCAGTACTTC. It yields the protein CASKLGVSREEQYF.

This chain uses TRBV30 with TRBJ2-3; TRBD2 matches at 9 bases. The trim removed 4 bases at V and 6 bases at J, leaving 5 bases unmatched. The CDR3 has 13 amino acids. Looked up from germline, CDR1 is GTSNPN and CDR2 is SVGIG (reference sequence). The CDR3 coding sequence is TGTGCCTGGACTAGCGGGGTCCGGGATACGCAGTATTTT. Encoded protein: CAWTSGVRDTQYF.

This chain connects TRBV9 to TRBJ2-5, with 14 positions matching TRBD2. J was trimmed by 7 bases and V by 3 bases; bases with no gene match: 2. The CDR3 is made up of 14 amino acids. CDR1 and CDR2 from the germline V gene are SGDLS and YYNGEE. This CDR3 is CASSATSGRGTQYF. DNA of the CDR3: TGTGCCAGCAGCGCGACTAGCGGGAGGGGGACCCAGTACTTC.

V usage is TRBV15 and J usage is TRBJ1-5, with TRBD1 identical over 8 bases. CDR3 length: 17 residues. V shed 0 bases and J 5 bases; nucleotides not matched to a gene: 9. Germline CDR1 is LNHNV and CDR2 is YYDKDF (reference sequence). CDR3 loop: CATSRDYFRTGHQPQHF. The CDR3 region has the DNA TGTGCCACCAGCAGAGATTATTTTCGGACAGGGCATCAGCCCCAGCATTTT.

The chain links TRBV6-5 to TRBJ2-2; 8 positions agree with TRBD1. After removal of 5 bases from V and 8 bases from J, the junction contained 4 bases not matched to a gene. The CDR3 totals 13 residues. Germline CDR1 MNHEY, CDR2 SVGAGI. The CDR3 region is CASSRQGSGELFF. CDR3 bases: TGTGCCAGCAGTCGACAGGGGTCGGGGGAGCTGTTTTTT.

The chain recombines TRBV4-1 with TRBJ2-3; weak D call: TRBD2 (7 bases). This CDR3 contains 14 residues. V dropped 8 bases and J dropped 2 bases, with 14 bases sitting between them. CDR1 is MGHRA and CDR2 is YSYEKL in the germline V gene. CDR3 sequence (DNA): TGCGCCAGCGGGGGGGGCGGGTCCACAGATACGCAGTATTTT. Amino acids: CASGGGGSTDTQYF.

The chain joins TRBV4-1 to TRBJ2-7; 10 bases agree with TRBD2. There are 17 residues in the CDR3. Germline V lookup: CDR1 MGHRA, CDR2 YSYEKL. V shed 2 bases, J shed 4 bases, and the junction held 11 bases outside the gene matches. CDR3 amino acids: CASSQTDRTSGFYEQYF. In DNA form, the CDR3 reads TGCGCCAGCAGCCAAACAGACAGGACTAGCGGTTTTTACGAGCAGTACTTC.